Listed below are T cell receptor beta chains from one sample, sequenced in a study of T cells after yellow fever vaccination. One entry per CDR3 protein, called by TCRdb with MiXCR from the 5' RACE reads. The table includes hundreds of thousands of distinct CDR3 sequences, around 19% detected once. The starting material was PBMCs, obtained before the yellow fever booster vaccination. The receptors derive from a man aged 18 to 30 who received the YFV17D yellow fever vaccine. Both conserved end residues are part of each CDR3. The D gene is left open where the match is weak. Expanded clones get a size class; other rows say once, few or many, or leave the size out.

clone size | J gene | V gene | D gene | CDR3 DNA | CDR3 protein
few | TRBJ2-7 | TRBV20-1 | TRBD2 | TGCAGTGCTAGTTGGGGGGGTGCCGAGCAGTACTTC | CSASWGGAEQYF
few | TRBJ1-5 | TRBV6-2/TRBV6-3 | TRBD1 | TGTGCCAGCGGCCTGACAGGGGCGGGAAATCAGCCCCAGCATTTT | CASGLTGAGNQPQHF
few | TRBJ2-1 | TRBV4-1 | - | TGCGCCAGCAGCCAAGTCAGCTCGTGGGGGGCCGATGAGCAGTTCTTC | CASSQVSSWGADEQFF
few | TRBJ2-4 | TRBV11-3 | - | TGTGCCACCCCGGACAGCCGCAAAAACATTCAGTACTTC | CATPDSRKNIQYF
- | TRBJ2-4 | TRBV6-5 | - | TGTGCCAGCAGTTACGCCCCCGGGCTAGCCAAAAACATTCAGTACTTC | CASSYAPGLAKNIQYF
- | TRBJ1-1 | TRBV7-2 | - | TGTGCCAGCAGCTTAGGGGGTGCGGGCATGAACACTGAAGCTTTCTTT | CASSLGGAGMNTEAFF
- | TRBJ2-3 | TRBV6-2/TRBV6-3 | TRBD2 | TGTGCCAGCAGTTACGGACAACCGGGACTAGCGCCCACAGATACGCAGTATTTT | CASSYGQPGLAPTDTQYF
- | TRBJ1-2 | TRBV9 | - | TGTGCCAGCAGCCAAGAGGGTATCAACTATGGCTACACCTTC | CASSQEGINYGYTF
large | TRBJ2-1 | TRBV27 | TRBD2 | TGTGCCACCGGGACTAGAGGGGGGGGTCGGTTCTTC | CATGTRGGGRFF
- | TRBJ2-7 | TRBV20-1 | TRBD1 | TGCAGTGCTACAGGGGGCCCCTACGAGCAGTACTTC | CSATGGPYEQYF
- | TRBJ2-3 | TRBV20-1 | - | TGCAGTGCTAGAGATCCGGGCTGGGTTAAACCAGATACGCAGTATTTT | CSARDPGWVKPDTQYF
few | TRBJ2-7 | TRBV12-3/TRBV12-4 | TRBD2 | TGTGCCAGCAGGGAAGGACTAGCGGGGGGCTACGAGCAGTACTTC | CASREGLAGGYEQYF
many | TRBJ2-7 | TRBV20-1 | TRBD2 | TGCAGTGCCTCTCGGGGGGGCGATTTCTACGAGCAGTACTTC | CSASRGGDFYEQYF
- | TRBJ2-5 | TRBV2 | TRBD1 | TGTGCCAGCAGGGCAGGACAGGGGGCCATAGAGACCCAGTACTTC | CASRAGQGAIETQYF
- | TRBJ2-2 | TRBV29-1 | TRBD2 | TGCAGCGGGACGGGACTAGAGAACACCGGGGAGCTGTTTTTT | CSGTGLENTGELFF
- | TRBJ1-4 | TRBV5-1 | TRBD1 | TGCGCCAGCAGCGACGGACAGGGGTTAACCACTAATGAAAAACTGTTTTTT | CASSDGQGLTTNEKLFF
few | TRBJ2-1 | TRBV4-2 | TRBD2 | TGTGCCAGCAGCCAAGGATATAACAGCGGGGGGGCCTACAATGAGCAGTTCTTC | CASSQGYNSGGAYNEQFF
- | TRBJ1-6 | TRBV28 | - | TGTGCCAGCAGTTTGTTCAGGGGCGTCCCTCCTAATTCACCCCTCCACTTT | CASSLFRGVPPNSPLHF
- | TRBJ1-1 | TRBV15 | TRBD1 | TGTGCCACCAGCCCCCGGGACAGGTTCATGAACACTGAAGCTTTCTTT | CATSPRDRFMNTEAFF
- | TRBJ1-5 | TRBV15 | - | TGTGCCACCAGCAGAGACAGGGGTTGGCAGCCCCAGCATTTT | CATSRDRGWQPQHF
- | TRBJ1-1 | TRBV15 | - | TGTGCCACCAGCGCACAGGGCACTGAAGCTTTCTTT | CATSAQGTEAFF
few | TRBJ2-3 | TRBV7-8 | TRBD1 | TGTGCCAGCAGCTTATTGAACAGGGGAGTCGCAGATACGCAGTATTTT | CASSLLNRGVADTQYF
- | TRBJ1-6 | TRBV12-3/TRBV12-4 | TRBD1 | TGTGCCAGCAGTCTTCAGACAGGGCCGAATTCACCCCTCCACTTT | CASSLQTGPNSPLHF
- | TRBJ2-2 | TRBV12-3/TRBV12-4 | TRBD1 | TGTGCCACCACGAGGGAACAGGGGTATACCGGGGAGCTGTTTTTT | CATTREQGYTGELFF
few | TRBJ1-6 | TRBV6-5 | - | TGTGCCAGCAGTTACTTCTCTAGAGACCAGGGTCTCTCCTATAATTCACCCCTCCACTTT | CASSYFSRDQGLSYNSPLHF
few | TRBJ2-3 | TRBV6-4 | TRBD2 | TGTGCCAGCAGTGCTAGTCGAAGCGGGGAAAACACAGATACGCAGTATTTT | CASSASRSGENTDTQYF
- | TRBJ1-2 | TRBV6-5 | - | TGTGCCAGCAGTTACTCGTCCCAGTTAAACTATGGCTACACCTTC | CASSYSSQLNYGYTF
- | TRBJ1-4 | TRBV7-9 | - | TGTGCCAGCAGCTTAGTCTCCGGGCCAAATGAAAAACTGTTTTTT | CASSLVSGPNEKLFF
few | TRBJ2-5 | TRBV4-1 | TRBD1 | TGCGCCAGCAGCCAAGTATTGAGGGGGCTACTCCAAGAGACCCAGTACTTC | CASSQVLRGLLQETQYF
few | TRBJ1-1 | TRBV7-9 | TRBD1 | TGTGCCAGCAGCCTGGGGAGGGACAGGCCCGAAGCTTTCTTT | CASSLGRDRPEAFF
few | TRBJ1-5 | TRBV18 | - | TGTGCCAGCTCACCCCGTCCAGTCGAGGGGCAGCCCCAGCATTTT | CASSPRPVEGQPQHF
few | TRBJ2-1 | TRBV15 | - | TGTGCCACCAGCAGGGTTGCAGGGCCGGGAAACCACTACAATGAGCAGTTCTTC | CATSRVAGPGNHYNEQFF
few | TRBJ2-3 | TRBV5-1 | - | TGCGCCAGCAGCTTTGGTAGCGGAGAGACAGATACGCAGTATTTT | CASSFGSGETDTQYF
- | TRBJ1-4 | TRBV7-8 | - | TGTGCCAGCAGCTTATCGGTCTTGGCTGAAAAACTGTTTTTT | CASSLSVLAEKLFF
many | TRBJ2-5 | TRBV20-1 | - | TGCAGTGCTAGAGATCAGGAGCGATCTACCAGGGAGACCCAGTACTTC | CSARDQERSTRETQYF
- | TRBJ1-2 | TRBV6-5 | TRBD1 | TGTGCCAGCAAATGGACAGGGGGATACTATGGCTACACCTTC | CASKWTGGYYGYTF
- | TRBJ2-4 | TRBV5-5 | - | TGTGCCAGCAGCTTGGTAGGGGAAAACATTCAGTACTTC | CASSLVGENIQYF
- | TRBJ2-3 | TRBV6-1 | - | TGTGCCAGCAATGATCGGGGAGATACGCAGTATTTT | CASNDRGDTQYF
few | TRBJ2-5 | TRBV12-5 | - | TGTGCTAGTGAGGAGGGACTTCAAGAGACCCAGTACTTC | CASEEGLQETQYF
many | TRBJ2-3 | TRBV6-4 | - | TGTGCCAGCAGTGATGGGGGGACCACAGATACGCAGTATTTT | CASSDGGTTDTQYF